One sample yielded the 5 T cell receptor beta chains listed below, sequenced in a study of neurological immune-mediated disorders. TCRdb re-called the 5' RACE reads with MiXCR, one entry per CDR3 protein. The sample has fewer than 80,000 distinct CDR3 sequences, less than 5.5% seen once. The sequencing input was PBMCs. The source is a woman aged 30 to 39 with multiple sclerosis.

This clonotype was observed many times. The chain uses TRBV20-1 and TRBJ2-7; maybe TRBD1 (5 bases). This CDR3 spans 15 amino acids. Germline CDR1 and CDR2: DFQATT and SNEGSKA (reference sequence). V was clipped by 5 bases and J by 1 base, with 18 bases between them. CDR3 bases: TGCAGTGCTCCACCCGGGTGGGGCTCGTCCTACGAGCAGTACTTC. It specifies CSAPPGWGSSYEQYF.

Ten or more counts support this clonotype. V usage is TRBV6-5 and J usage is TRBJ1-6, with D tentatively TRBD1 (6 bases). V lost 2 bases and J 6 bases, leaving 17 bases between the germline ends. In germline, CDR1 is MNHEY, CDR2 SVGAGI. This CDR3 contains 17 residues. CDR3 amino acids: CASSYHTGYQGNSPLHF. CDR3 nucleotide sequence: TGTGCCAGCAGTTACCATACAGGGTATCAGGGTAATTCACCCCTCCACTTT.

Ten or more counts support this clonotype. V is TRBV20-1 and J is TRBJ2-3, with 11 bases identical to TRBD1. The junction had 7 bases not matched to a gene; V was cut back by 0 bases and J by 5 bases. This CDR3 is built from 16 residues. Germline lookup yields CDR1 DFQATT and CDR2 SNEGSKA (reference sequence). CDR3 region: CSARDPGTGGKDTQYF. DNA for the CDR3: TGCAGTGCTAGAGACCCCGGGACAGGGGGGAAAGATACGCAGTATTTT.

This clonotype has more than one count but fewer than ten. One junction end disagrees with the germline gene, perhaps due to a read error. The chain links TRBV12-3 or TRBV12-4 to TRBJ2-1, with 8 bases lining up with TRBD1. This CDR3 has 15 residues. The CDR3 nucleotides are TGTGTCAGCAGTCCAGGGGGCCCCTCCTACAATGAGCAGTTCTTC. It yields the protein CVSSPGGPSYNEQFF.

Ten or more counts support this clonotype. This chain uses TRBV28 with TRBJ2-3; 9 bases line up with TRBD2. V lost 6 bases and J lost 3; bases outside the gene matches: 4. Germline assignment: CDR1 MDHEN and CDR2 SYDVKM. This CDR3 contains 14 residues. CDR3 in DNA: TGTGCCAGCAGGGGCGGGGGGGCTACAGATACGCAGTATTTT. Amino acids: CASRGGGATDTQYF.